The 15 T cell receptor beta chains given below trace back to one sample, sequenced in a study of PD-1 blockade in classical Hodgkin lymphoma. Clones were sequenced by immunoSEQ multiplex PCR, and TCRdb holds only the in-frame ones, with some missing. The profile shows tens of thousands of clones, more than 70% of them singletons. Documented time point: cycle 4 day 1 (C4D1), after six to seven weeks of nivolumab. All patients relapsed after autologous stem cell transplantation, and brentuximab vedotin exposure varied. Sequences were derived from peripheral blood mononuclear cells (PBMCs), sampled before the fourth cycle of nivolumab. These receptors originate from a human donor with classical Hodgkin lymphoma.

This chain links TRBV19 with TRBJ2-3; possible D gene TRBD1, 7 bases. CDR1 and CDR2 (germline): LNHDA, SQIVND (reference sequence). Trimming pared 3 bases from V and 0 bases from J, leaving 13 bases between. CDR3 length: 16 residues. CDR3 sequence: CASSIPQGTSTDTQYF. The CDR3 DNA sequence: TGTGCCAGTAGTATCCCACAGGGGACTAGCACAGATACGCAGTATTTT.

DNA of the CDR3: TGTGCCAGCAGCTTAACAGGGGAATGGGAGACTGAAGCTTTCTTT. It codes for CASSLTGEWETEAFF. V is TRBV7-9 and J is TRBJ1-1; 7 bases fit TRBD1. The CDR3 runs to 15 residues. Germline V gene lookup returns CDR1 SEHNR and CDR2 FQNEAQ (reference sequence). V shed 2 bases, J shed 5 bases, and the junction held 8 bases outside the gene matches.

This rearrangement joins TRBV6-6 to TRBJ1-6; perhaps TRBD1 as D (6 bases). This CDR3 is built from 16 residues. Germline lookup yields CDR1 MNHNY and CDR2 SVGAGI (reference sequence). V lost 7 bases to trimming and J lost 6 bases, with 19 bases between them. The CDR3: CASTKTGMIINSPLHF. CDR3 DNA sequence: TGTGCCAGCACCAAAACAGGGATGATTATTAATTCACCCCTCCACTTT.

This sequence joins TRBV13 and TRBJ2-5, with unresolved D. The CDR3 consists of 13 residues. The V and J ends lost 1 base and 5 bases respectively, with 8 bases between them. Germline CDR1 is PRHDT and CDR2 is FYEKMQ (reference sequence). The CDR3 loop reads CASSLETGETQYF. The CDR3 DNA follows: TGTGCCAGCAGCTTAGAAACCGGCGAGACCCAGTACTTC.

The rearrangement joins TRBV2 to TRBJ2-1, with 7 bases identical to TRBD2. The germline V gene encodes CDR1 SNHLY and CDR2 FYNNEI. J lost 6 bases, V lost 8 bases, and 4 bases had no gene match. The CDR3 totals 12 residues. The CDR3 DNA is TGTGCCAGCGGGGGAGGGATCAATGAGCAGTTCTTC. Amino acid sequence: CASGGGINEQFF.

Written as DNA, the CDR3 is TGTGCCAGCAGTTTAAAAGGGGGGTGGAATCAGCCCCAGCATTTT. Its translation is CASSLKGGWNQPQHF. This sequence joins TRBV28 and TRBJ1-5; TRBD1 is a possible D gene (6 bases). The CDR3 loop spans 15 amino acids. Germline values: CDR1 MDHEN, CDR2 SYDVKM. V was shortened by 2 bases and J by 4 bases, with 12 bases between the two germline ends. The whole variable domain, filled in from reference TRBV28 and TRBJ1-5, reads DVKVTQSSRYLVKRTGEKVFLECVQDMDHENMFWYRQDPGLGLRLIYFSYDVKMKEKGDIPEGYSVSREKKERFSLILESASTNQTSMYLCASSLKGGWNQPQHFGDGTRLSIL.

V gene TRBV7-6 combines with J gene TRBJ1-4; TRBD1 might be the D (5 bases). Germline V CDR1 and CDR2: SGHVS, FNYEAQ. V lost 4 bases and J 3 bases, leaving 15 bases between the germline ends. This CDR3 is built from 16 residues. CDR3 amino acids: CASSWNPGLSNEKLFF. The CDR3 bases are TGTGCCAGCAGCTGGAACCCGGGACTCTCTAATGAAAAACTGTTTTTT.

The chain has TRBV6-5 and TRBJ2-7; 8 bases agree with TRBD2. The germline V gene has CDR1 MNHEY and CDR2 SVGAGI. V was clipped by 6 bases and J by 4 bases; unmatched bases: 11. The CDR3 contains 15 residues. The CDR3 spells CASSPREGLTYEQYF. CDR3 DNA: TGTGCCAGCAGCCCTCGGGAGGGACTAACATACGAGCAGTACTTC.

The V gene is TRBV7-3, the J gene TRBJ2-2; the match to TRBD2 covers 9 bases. The germline CDR1 and CDR2 sequences are SGHTA and FQGTGA. CDR3 size: 15 residues. V lost 4 bases to trimming and J lost 4 bases; unmatched junction nucleotides: 4. CDR3 sequence reads: CASSSGTSITGELFF. For the CDR3, the DNA is TGTGCCAGCAGCTCCGGGACTAGCATCACCGGGGAGCTGTTTTTT.

Only one count was recorded for this clone. The sample carries other DNA sequences with the same CDR3. J is TRBJ2-1 and V is TRBV5-4; D uncertain. The CDR3 has 15 residues. CDR1 and CDR2 (germline): SGHNT, YYREEE (reference sequence). Trimming pared 0 bases from V and 4 bases from J, leaving 11 bases between. The DNA for the CDR3 is TGTGCCAGCAGCTTGGGTGCAGGTGATTACAATGAGCAGTTCTTC. Translating gives CASSLGAGDYNEQFF.

The chain couples TRBV5-1 to TRBJ1-6; 8 bases match TRBD1. J lost 10 bases, V lost 4 bases, and 7 bases had no gene match. Germline V lookup: CDR1 SGHRS, CDR2 YFSETQ. CDR3 length: 14 residues. The CDR3 region is CASSKDRAGSPLHF. The CDR3 DNA sequence: TGCGCCAGCAGCAAGGACAGGGCAGGCTCACCCCTCCACTTT.

This chain connects TRBV19 to TRBJ2-5; D might be TRBD1 (6 bases). The length of the CDR3 is 14 residues. Trimming stripped 3 bases from V and 2 bases from J, with 10 bases between. The germline V gene encodes CDR1 LNHDA and CDR2 SQIVND (reference sequence). This CDR3 is CASSIADRQETQYF. The CDR3 coding sequence is TGTGCCAGTAGTATCGCGGACAGACAAGAGACCCAGTACTTC.

The chain uses TRBV11-2 and TRBJ2-1; 7 bases are a match to TRBD1. In germline, CDR1 is SGHAT, CDR2 FQNNGV. The CDR3 is 12 amino acids. Unmatched junction bases numbered 4, after V lost 4 bases and J lost 10 bases. In nucleotides, the CDR3 is TGTGCCAGCAGCTCGAACAGGGGAGAGCAGTTCTTC. Its protein is CASSSNRGEQFF.

The genes are TRBV2 and TRBJ2-2; the match to TRBD2 covers 9 bases. V shed 1 base and J 7 bases; nucleotides not matched to a gene: 7. The CDR3 covers 16 residues. Per germline, CDR1 SNHLY and CDR2 FYNNEI. CDR3 in amino acids: CASSEGAGGPGGELFF. CDR3 in DNA: TGTGCCAGCAGTGAAGGTGCGGGAGGGCCGGGCGGGGAGCTGTTTTTT.

In DNA, the CDR3 is TGTGCCAGCTCACTCCAGCGAACTGGAAACACCATATATTTT. This codes for CASSLQRTGNTIYF. The rearrangement links TRBV18 to TRBJ1-3; the D is unclear. The germline CDR1 and CDR2 sequences are KGHSH and LQKENI. The V and J ends lost 4 bases and 2 bases respectively, with 9 bases between them. The CDR3 is made up of 14 amino acids.